Listed below are T cell receptor beta chains from one sample, sequenced in a study of blood T cell repertoires in COVID-19. Clones were read by immunoSEQ multiplex PCR, and TCRdb kept only the in-frame ones, dropping some. The table records 70,000 to 95,000 clones, over 80% of them present only once. Source material: peripheral blood. The receptors come from a man aged 45 to 65 with active COVID-19. Both conserved end residues are part of each CDR3. The D gene is left open where the match is weak. Clone sizes are given selectively: once, few, many, or a class where the clone is expanded.

j_gene | abundance | v_gene | d_gene | CDR3nt | CDR3aa
TRBJ2-7 | - | TRBV5-6 | - | TGTGCCAGCAGCTTGGCCAGGGGGGCCTCCTACGAGCAGTACTTC | CASSLARGASYEQYF
TRBJ2-3 | - | TRBV4-2 | - | TGTGCCAGCAGCCAAGAGGAGACCAACACAGATACGCAGTATTTT | CASSQEETNTDTQYF
TRBJ1-4 | - | TRBV3-1/TRBV3-2 | TRBD1 | TGTGCCAGCAGCCTATTGGGACAGAGAAATGAAAAACTGTTTTTT | CASSLLGQRNEKLFF
TRBJ1-2 | - | TRBV2 | TRBD1 | TGTGCCAGCAGTGGACAGGGGGCAGGAGCGGGCTACACCTTC | CASSGQGAGAGYTF
TRBJ1-2 | - | TRBV7-8 | TRBD1 | TGTGCCAGCAGCTCGTCCCGGGACAGGTTCGCTAACTATGGCTACACCTTC | CASSSSRDRFANYGYTF
TRBJ2-5 | - | TRBV5-5 | TRBD2 | TGTGCCAGCAGCTTGGGTGTGCTAGCGGGGCGGCAAGAGACCCAGTACTTC | CASSLGVLAGRQETQYF
TRBJ2-1 | once | TRBV6-6 | TRBD2 | TGTGCAGCAGGGGGGACTAGCGGGAGCTCCTACAATGAGCAGTTCTTC | CAAGGTSGSSYNEQFF
TRBJ1-2 | once | TRBV5-1 | TRBD1 | TGCGCCAGCAGCTTGAGGCAGGGGGATAGCTATGGCTACACCTTC | CASSLRQGDSYGYTF
TRBJ2-5 | - | TRBV12-5 | - | TGTGCTAGTGGTTTGGACACGGGTTCGAGGGAGACCCAGTACTTC | CASGLDTGSRETQYF
TRBJ2-2 | once | TRBV4-3 | - | TGCGCCAGCAGCCAAGCGTACAGGGTGAACACCGGGGAGCTGTTTTTT | CASSQAYRVNTGELFF
TRBJ2-1 | - | TRBV27 | TRBD2 | TGTGCCAGCAGTTCCCAGACTAGCGGGGGCTCCTACAATGAGCAGTTCTTC | CASSSQTSGGSYNEQFF
TRBJ2-5 | - | TRBV7-9 | - | TGTGCCAGCAGCTCACACTCCGGGACAAAAGTGGGAGAGACCCAGTACTTC | CASSSHSGTKVGETQYF
TRBJ1-5 | once | TRBV19 | TRBD1 | TGTGCCAGTAGTACAAGGGACAGGGGGAGCAATCAGCCCCAGCATTTT | CASSTRDRGSNQPQHF
TRBJ2-7 | - | TRBV11-1 | TRBD2 | TGTGCCAGCAGCTTATTGACTAGCGGGAGGTACGAGCAGTACTTC | CASSLLTSGRYEQYF
TRBJ1-1 | - | TRBV7-2 | TRBD1 | TGTGCCAGCAGCTTAGAACGGGACAGTGAAGCTTTCTTT | CASSLERDSEAFF
TRBJ2-7 | - | TRBV24-1 | - | TGTGCCACCAGCCCACGGGGGTCCTCCTACGAGCAGTACTTC | CATSPRGSSYEQYF
TRBJ2-3 | once | TRBV4-3 | TRBD1 | TGCGCCAGCAGTCCCGGACAGGGGGGAACAGATACGCAGTATTTT | CASSPGQGGTDTQYF
TRBJ2-5 | - | TRBV9 | TRBD1 | TGTGCCAGCAGCGTAAGCAGGGGGCTGTGGGGGGAGACCCAGTACTTC | CASSVSRGLWGETQYF
TRBJ2-1 | - | TRBV15 | TRBD1 | TGTGCCACCAGCAGAATCCCGTGGGGACAGGGCCTCTACAATGAGCAGTTCTTC | CATSRIPWGQGLYNEQFF
TRBJ2-3 | - | TRBV2 | TRBD1 | TGTGCCAGCACTTGGGGCAGGGGGATAGATACGCAGTATTTT | CASTWGRGIDTQYF
TRBJ1-1 | - | TRBV3-1/TRBV3-2 | - | TGTGCCAGCAGCCAAGAGGTTGGGAGAGGGCCCTACACTGAAGCTTTCTTT | CASSQEVGRGPYTEAFF
TRBJ2-5 | - | TRBV9 | - | TGTGCCAGCAGCGTAGAGGCTAGTCAAGAGACCCAGTACTTC | CASSVEASQETQYF
TRBJ2-1 | once | TRBV19 | TRBD2 | TGTGCCAGTAGTATGGGCGGGGGGGCCAGGAATGAGCAGTTCTTC | CASSMGGGARNEQFF
TRBJ2-1 | - | TRBV7-9 | - | TGTGCCAGCAGCTTAGCGGCAGGTTACAATGAGCAGTTCTTC | CASSLAAGYNEQFF
TRBJ1-1 | - | TRBV5-1 | TRBD1 | TGCGCCAGCAGCCCCACGCAGGGGGCGAGCACTGAAGCTTTCTTT | CASSPTQGASTEAFF
TRBJ2-7 | - | TRBV6-1 | - | TGTGCCAGCAGTGAAGAATGGCAGGGGGGATCCTACGAGCAGTACTTC | CASSEEWQGGSYEQYF
TRBJ2-3 | - | TRBV4-2 | TRBD2 | TGTGCCAGCAGCCAAGCTCCCCAGCGGGGGTACACAGATACGCAGTATTTT | CASSQAPQRGYTDTQYF
TRBJ1-5 | once | TRBV6-2/TRBV6-3 | - | TGTGCCAGCAGTACCCGACAGATCAATCAGCCCCAGCATTTT | CASSTRQINQPQHF
TRBJ1-3 | - | TRBV18 | - | TGTGCCAGCTCACCCGTAAACACGAAAAGCTCTGGAAACACCATATATTTT | CASSPVNTKSSGNTIYF
TRBJ2-7 | - | TRBV7-8 | TRBD1 | TGTGCCAGCAGCTTAGCCACAGGGGGTCCCTACGAGCAGTACTTC | CASSLATGGPYEQYF
TRBJ2-4 | - | TRBV5-4 | TRBD2 | TGTGCCAGCAGCCCGGCGGGGGGGAACATTCAGTACTTC | CASSPAGGNIQYF
TRBJ1-6 | once | TRBV19 | - | TGTGCCAGTAGTATCTCGGACAGTAATTCACCCCTCCACTTT | CASSISDSNSPLHF
TRBJ2-1 | - | TRBV6-5 | TRBD1 | TGTGCCAGCACCCTTATGACAGGGGGCAAGAATGAGCAGTTCTTC | CASTLMTGGKNEQFF
TRBJ2-7 | - | TRBV4-1 | TRBD1 | TGCGCCAGCAGCCTCGGGACACCGGGACAGGGTCCCTACGAGCAGTACTTC | CASSLGTPGQGPYEQYF
TRBJ1-1 | - | TRBV28 | - | TGTGCCAGCAGTTTACTGGGAGGAAACACTGAAGCTTTCTTT | CASSLLGGNTEAFF